The present TCR beta chain was sequenced within a study of blood T cell repertoires in COVID-19. Whole-study context: Sites across the United States, Italy and Spain contributed samples from acute and convalescent COVID-19. Sample material is recorded as cDNA or gDNA derived from T cells, B-cell-depleted T cells, or PBMCs.

This clone was counted a few times. In the authors' methods: Counts of nucleated cells, estimated from reference gene primer amplification, were obtained. Method: immunoSEQ multiplex PCR; TCRdb's copy keeps in-frame clones and lacks some. Clone size and the V and J calls come from that table; the DNA yielded D and trimming. The sample has some 300,000 clones, around 87% seen once; the top ten hold 1.3%. This sequence was found in a man between 65 and 79 years old with acute or convalescent COVID-19. What was sequenced was peripheral blood.

The CDR3 region has the DNA TGTGCCAGCAGCCCCACGGGACAGAAGGCAGATACGCAGTATTTT. It encodes CASSPTGQKADTQYF. The J gene is TRBJ2-3, the V gene TRBV5-4; 7 bases map to TRBD1. The V and J ends lost 4 bases and 4 bases, in that order; junction bases with no gene match: 9. This CDR3 has 15 residues. The germline CDR1 and CDR2 sequences are SGHNT and YYREEE (reference sequence).